This entry lists 18 T cell receptor beta chains sequenced from one sample in a study of blood T cell repertoires in COVID-19 (TCRdb year 2020). The method was the immunoSEQ multiplex PCR assay. TCRdb provides this immuneACCESS table in a form limited to in-frame rearrangements. Some clones are lacking; in checked studies, under half of them reflect an unresolved V gene, and why the rest are absent is not known. The sample profile shows 200,000 to 250,000 clones; about 80% of them were found once. The ten biggest clones cover 3.5% to 4% of the sample. Source material: PBMCs or T cells enriched from blood (not recorded which). These receptor sequences come from a woman aged 40 to 49 who had been exposed to COVID-19.

In its sample, this clone was seen once. This sequence joins TRBV5-1 and TRBJ1-4, with D hard to call. Germline assignment: CDR1 SGHRS and CDR2 YFSETQ. This CDR3 is built from 16 residues. Deletions cut 4 bases from V and 4 bases from J, with 17 bases between. This CDR3 reads CASSEGPRGYNEKLFF. CDR3 nucleotide sequence: TGCGCCAGCAGCGAGGGCCCACGAGGATATAATGAAAAACTGTTTTTT.

This sequence joins TRBV10-3 and TRBJ2-2; perhaps TRBD1 as D (5 bases). The CDR3 is 15 residues long. Trimming cost V 4 bases and J 1 base, with 10 bases left between them. The V gene's germline CDR1 is ENHRY and CDR2 SYGVKD. CDR3 sequence reads: CAISAGMMNTGELFF. The CDR3 nucleotides read TGTGCCATCAGTGCAGGGATGATGAACACCGGGGAGCTGTTTTTT.

This chain uses TRBV27 with TRBJ2-5; TRBD2 aligns across 13 bases. V shed 5 bases, J shed 0 bases, and the junction held 6 bases outside the gene matches. Germline CDR1 and CDR2: MNHEY and SMNVEV (reference sequence). The CDR3 spans 17 residues. The CDR3 is CASSPTSGGRHQETQYF. DNA of the CDR3: TGTGCCAGCAGTCCGACTAGCGGGGGGCGTCACCAAGAGACCCAGTACTTC.

The rearrangement links TRBV4-3 to TRBJ1-3; possible D gene TRBD1, 5 bases. V was clipped by 0 bases and J by 7 bases, with 13 bases between them. This CDR3 contains 15 residues. Germline V gives CDR1 LGHNA, CDR2 YSLEER. The CDR3 nucleotides are TGCGCCAGCAGCCAAGACAGGGTGGGCCTTAACACCATATATTTT. Protein sequence: CASSQDRVGLNTIYF.

The V gene is TRBV6-1, the J gene TRBJ2-2; weak D call: TRBD2 (7 bases). This CDR3 contains 16 residues. V lost 1 base and J lost 6, with 15 bases in between. The germline gives CDR1 MNHNS, CDR2 SASEGT. The CDR3 sequence is CASSEGEGEGSGELFF. The CDR3 nucleotides read TGTGCCAGCAGTGAAGGGGAGGGGGAGGGCTCCGGGGAGCTGTTTTTT.

This clone has a single count. The chain uses TRBV7-2 and TRBJ2-4; 8 nucleotides match TRBD1. The CDR3 length is 14 residues. Germline-derived CDR1 and CDR2 are SGHTA and FQGNSA. Trimming at V came to 5 bases and at J to 9 bases, leaving 9 bases not matched to a gene. The CDR3 protein is CASSPPGQVAIQYF. The CDR3 nucleotides read TGTGCCAGCAGCCCTCCGGGACAGGTCGCCATTCAGTACTTC.

The chain links TRBV9 to TRBJ1-5; D possibly corresponds to TRBD1 (5 bases). Germline CDR1 and CDR2: SGDLS and YYNGEE. V lost 0 bases to trimming and J lost 5 bases, with 6 bases between them. The CDR3 spans 13 residues. The CDR3 reads CASSVVGDQPQHF. For the CDR3, the DNA is TGTGCCAGCAGCGTAGTAGGGGATCAGCCCCAGCATTTT.

The rearrangement uses TRBV9 and TRBJ1-1; tentative D call: TRBD1 (5 bases). The CDR3 is 14 amino acids. Germline lookup yields CDR1 SGDLS and CDR2 YYNGEE. V shed 0 bases and J shed 6 bases, with 12 bases lying between them. The CDR3 is CASSVVGDLAEAFF. Here the CDR3 DNA reads TGTGCCAGCAGCGTAGTAGGGGATCTTGCTGAAGCTTTCTTT.

The genes are TRBV2 and TRBJ1-1; tentative D call: TRBD1 (6 bases). The ends were cut back, 5 bases at V and 9 bases at J, with 22 bases in the middle. This CDR3 is built from 15 residues. Germline V lookup: CDR1 SNHLY, CDR2 FYNNEI. CDR3 DNA sequence: TGTGCCAGCAGTCCCCCGGACAGAGCCATGAATCAAGCTTTCTTT. It is translated as CASSPPDRAMNQAFF.

A few counts support this clone. The chain carries TRBV5-1 and TRBJ1-1; D is ambiguous. V was trimmed by 1 base and J by 0 bases, leaving 16 bases between them. Germline V gives CDR1 SGHRS, CDR2 YFSETQ. This CDR3 region has 17 residues. In nucleotides, the CDR3 is TGCGCCAGCAGCTTGAGTCGGAGCGCAATAGTGAACACTGAAGCTTTCTTT. Protein: CASSLSRSAIVNTEAFF. The full variable domain, with the rest looked up from reference TRBV5-1 and TRBJ1-1, is KAGVTQTPRYLIKTRGQQVTLSCSPISGHRSVSWYQQTPGQGLQFLFEYFSETQRNKGNFPGRFSGRQFSNSRSEMNVSTLELGDSALYLCASSLSRSAIVNTEAFFGQGTRLTVV.

This rearrangement joins TRBV29-1 to TRBJ1-2; D remains ambiguous. The CDR3 extends over 15 amino acids. Germline CDR1 reads SQVTM; CDR2 reads ANQGSEA. The ends were cut back, 3 bases at V and 8 bases at J, with 22 bases in the middle. CDR3 loop: CSVDTSAGRERGYTF. The DNA for the CDR3 is TGCAGCGTTGATACTTCGGCTGGGCGGGAAAGGGGCTACACCTTC. The full variable domain, with the rest looked up from reference TRBV29-1 and TRBJ1-2, is SAVISQKPSRDICQRGTSLTIQCQVDSQVTMMFWYRQQPGQSLTLIATANQGSEATYESGFVIDKFPISRPNLTFSTLTVSNMSPEDSSIYLCSVDTSAGRERGYTFGSGTRLTVV.

The chain carries TRBV9 and TRBJ2-3; a weak D match, TRBD2 (7 bases). This CDR3 region has 15 residues. Germline V gene lookup returns CDR1 SGDLS and CDR2 YYNGEE. Trimming shortened V by 6 bases and J by 5 bases, and 19 bases separated the two germline ends. This CDR3 is CASNSGGGEGDTQYF. The CDR3 DNA is TGTGCCAGCAATTCCGGCGGGGGCGAGGGAGATACGCAGTATTTT.

The rearrangement joins TRBV4-3 to TRBJ1-5; TRBD1 might be the D (5 bases). Germline V gene sequence: CDR1 LGHNA, CDR2 YSLEER. This CDR3 region has 15 residues. V dropped 0 bases and J dropped 6 bases, with 12 bases sitting between them. In DNA form, the CDR3 reads TGCGCCAGCAGCCAAGATTGGACATCCACTCAGCCCCAGCATTTT. Its protein product is CASSQDWTSTQPQHF.

The CDR3 region has the DNA TGCAGTGCTAGTTGGCGGGGGGGGAAGTACAATGAGCAGTTCTTC. Translated, it gives CSASWRGGKYNEQFF. This chain uses TRBV20-1 with TRBJ2-1; 9 bases fit TRBD2. The trim removed 3 bases at V and 4 bases at J, leaving 7 bases unmatched. Germline V gene sequence: CDR1 DFQATT, CDR2 SNEGSKA (reference sequence). This CDR3 is 15 amino acids long.

This clone showed up just once. The gene calls are TRBV18 and TRBJ1-1; 9 bases align to TRBD1. CDR1 is KGHSH and CDR2 is LQKENI in the germline V gene. Germline trimming cut 2 bases from V and 3 bases from J; bases unmatched to any gene: 13. The CDR3 runs to 18 residues. The CDR3 spells CASSPSWGQGEGHTEAFF. The CDR3 region has the DNA TGTGCCAGCTCACCAAGCTGGGGACAGGGTGAGGGGCACACTGAAGCTTTCTTT.

V usage is TRBV11-1 and J usage is TRBJ2-3, with D perhaps TRBD1 (6 bases). Trimming pared 2 bases from V and 2 bases from J, leaving 14 bases between. Germline V gene sequence: CDR1 SGHAT, CDR2 FQDESV (reference sequence). CDR3 length equals 16 residues. CDR3 bases: TGTGCCAGCAGCTTATTTGGGGGCGCTAACACAGATACGCAGTATTTT. This codes for CASSLFGGANTDTQYF.

This clone appeared once. A junction boundary mismatches the germline segment, possibly from a read error. The chain couples TRBV30 to TRBJ1-2; no definite D call. The V gene's germline CDR1 is GTSNPN and CDR2 SVGIG (reference sequence). CDR3 length: 11 amino acids. CDR3 amino acids: CAWSVRRRFWF. DNA of the CDR3: TGTGCCTGGAGTGTACGCCGGCGGTTCTGGTTC.

The chain recombines TRBV7-9 with TRBJ1-2; 9 positions agree with TRBD1. Germline CDR1 and CDR2: SEHNR and FQNEAQ (reference sequence). The CDR3 is 16 amino acids. J gave up 4 bases and V 3 bases, and 9 bases lay outside the gene matches. CDR3 nucleotide sequence: TGTGCCAGCAGCTTTAGGCGCCAGGACAGGGGCTATGGCTACACCTTC. This codes for CASSFRRQDRGYGYTF.